This T cell receptor (beta chain) stems from a study of blood T cell repertoires in COVID-19. Study context: Samples taken during acute and convalescent COVID-19 were collected in the United States, Italy and Spain. From T cells, B-cell-depleted T cells, or PBMCs came the material, which was cDNA or gDNA.

In the original workflow: Scientists estimated how many nucleated cells there were by amplifying reference gene primers. This table comes from immunoSEQ multiplex PCR, and its TCRdb copy is limited to in-frame clones, with some not included. D and trimming come from the DNA, and the V and J calls and clone size come from that table. The sample has 40,000 to 50,000 clones, roughly 84% seen once; the top ten hold about 14%. This clone has a handful of counts. Other DNA sequences from this sample encode an identical CDR3 as well. With 6 bases removed from V and 5 bases from J, the gap between germline ends came to 13 bases. Per the germline V gene, CDR1 is MNHEY and CDR2 is SMNVEV (reference sequence). The CDR3 length is 14 residues.

V is TRBV27 and J is TRBJ2-2; tentative D call: TRBD1 (6 bases). The TCR originated in a human donor in a cohort sampled during active COVID-19. Sequenced: peripheral blood. The CDR3 loop is CASRAGTRTGELFF. As DNA, the CDR3 is TGTGCCAGCAGGGCCGGGACAAGAACCGGGGAGCTGTTTTTT.